This note documents a single T cell receptor beta chain sequence. The data derive from a study of T cells in Graves' hyperthyroidism and ophthalmopathy. Amplification targeted TCR beta CDR3 regions from RNA transcripts. HTBI primers were employed in a first-round RT-PCR of the TCR CDR3. TCRdb redid the calling of the multiplex PCR reads with MiXCR, one entry per CDR3 protein. Of fewer than 350,000 distinct CDR3 sequences listed, about 14% were seen once; the top ten hold approximately 8.6%. The germline CDR1 and CDR2 sequences are SGDLS and YYNGEE. The length of the CDR3 is 14 residues. V lost 0 bases and J 5 bases, leaving 11 bases between the germline ends.

The chain uses TRBV9 and TRBJ2-5, with D possibly TRBD2 on 5 matching bases. Sequencing was carried out using blood. This TCR came from a woman in her 30s with Graves' hyperthyroidism that later progressed to Graves' ophthalmopathy. The CDR3 coding sequence is TGTGCCAGCAGCGTAGAGGGTGGGAGTGAGACCCAGTACTTC. Translating gives CASSVEGGSETQYF. Full variable domain (missing parts from reference TRBV9 and TRBJ2-5): DSGVTQTPKHLITATGQRVTLRCSPRSGDLSVYWYQQSLDQGLQFLIQYYNGEERAKGNILERFSAQQFPDLHSELNLSSLELGDSALYFCASSVEGGSETQYFGPGTRLLVL.